This T cell receptor beta chain stems from a study of blood T cell repertoires in COVID-19. Trimming took 3 bases from V and 4 from J; bases not matched to a gene: 5. The CDR3 spans 15 residues. Per germline, CDR1 KGHSH and CDR2 LQKENI. Recovered participants had two consecutive negative NP/OP PCR tests, healthcare professional clearance, or symptom resolution. Some clones are missing from TCRdb's copy, which holds only in-frame ones; the method was immunoSEQ multiplex PCR. The table includes about 200,000 clones, more than 80% detected once. The chain couples TRBV18 to TRBJ2-3, with 9 nucleotides matching TRBD1. The origin of this receptor is a man aged 25-40 years who had recovered from COVID-19. Source material: PBMCs or T cells enriched from blood (not recorded which). CDR3 region: CASSPGQGLADTQYF. In nucleotides, the CDR3 is TGTGCCAGCTCACCGGGACAGGGTCTCGCAGATACGCAGTATTTT.